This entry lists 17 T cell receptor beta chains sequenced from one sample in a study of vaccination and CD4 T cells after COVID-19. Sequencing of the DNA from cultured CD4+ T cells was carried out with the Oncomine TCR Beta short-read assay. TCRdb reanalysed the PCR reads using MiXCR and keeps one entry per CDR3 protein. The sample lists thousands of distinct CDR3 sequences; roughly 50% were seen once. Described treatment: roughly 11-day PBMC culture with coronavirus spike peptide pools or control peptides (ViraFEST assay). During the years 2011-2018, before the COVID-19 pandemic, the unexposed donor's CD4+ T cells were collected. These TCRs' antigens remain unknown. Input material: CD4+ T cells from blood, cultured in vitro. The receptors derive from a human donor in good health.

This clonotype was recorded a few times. The CDR3 reads CASSAEETQYF. CDR3 nucleotide sequence: TGTGCCAGCAGCGCCGAAGAGACCCAGTACTTC. The rearrangement joins TRBV7-2 to TRBJ2-5; D is uncertain. Germline CDR1 reads SGHTA; CDR2 reads FQGNSA. V was shortened by 5 bases and J by 3 bases, with 4 bases between the two germline ends. The length of the CDR3 is 11 residues.

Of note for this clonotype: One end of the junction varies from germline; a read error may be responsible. The CDR3 spells CSVEGGLAGRGTQYF. The DNA for the CDR3 is TGCAGCGTCGAAGGGGGACTAGCGGGGCGGGGGACCCAGTACTTC. The chain links TRBV29-1 to TRBJ2-5, with 13 bases identical to TRBD2. The CDR3 loop spans 15 amino acids. Germline V gives CDR1 SQVTM, CDR2 ANQGSEA.

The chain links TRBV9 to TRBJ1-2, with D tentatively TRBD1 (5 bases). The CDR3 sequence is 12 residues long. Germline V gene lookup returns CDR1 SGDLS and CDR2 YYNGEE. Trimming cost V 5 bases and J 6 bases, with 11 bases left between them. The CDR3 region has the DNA TGTGCCAGCAGTGGGGCGAGACATGGCTACACCTTC. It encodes CASSGARHGYTF.

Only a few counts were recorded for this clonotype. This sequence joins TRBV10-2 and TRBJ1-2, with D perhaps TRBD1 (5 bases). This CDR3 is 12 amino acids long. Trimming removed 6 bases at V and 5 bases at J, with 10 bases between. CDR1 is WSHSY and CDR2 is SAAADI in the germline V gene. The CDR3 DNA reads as TGCGCCAGCAGGGCAGACAGATATGGCTACACCTTC. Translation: CASRADRYGYTF.

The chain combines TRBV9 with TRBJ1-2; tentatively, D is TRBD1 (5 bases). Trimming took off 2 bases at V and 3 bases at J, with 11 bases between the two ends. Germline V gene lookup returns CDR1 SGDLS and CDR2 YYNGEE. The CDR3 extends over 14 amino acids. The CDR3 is CASSVGTGDYGYTF. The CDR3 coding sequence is TGTGCCAGCAGCGTGGGGACTGGAGACTATGGCTACACCTTC.

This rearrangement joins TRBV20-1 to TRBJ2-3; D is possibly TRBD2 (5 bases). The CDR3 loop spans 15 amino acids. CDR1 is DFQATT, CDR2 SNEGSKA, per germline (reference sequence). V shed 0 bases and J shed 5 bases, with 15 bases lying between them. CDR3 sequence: CSARDYFVGEDTQYF. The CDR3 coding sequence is TGCAGTGCTAGAGATTATTTCGTGGGAGAAGATACGCAGTATTTT.

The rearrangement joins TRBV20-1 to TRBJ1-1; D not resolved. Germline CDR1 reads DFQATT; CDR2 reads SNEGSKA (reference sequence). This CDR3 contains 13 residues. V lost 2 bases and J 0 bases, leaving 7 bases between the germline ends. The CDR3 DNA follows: TGCAGTGCTAGACGCGGGCTGAACACTGAAGCTTTCTTT. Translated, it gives CSARRGLNTEAFF.

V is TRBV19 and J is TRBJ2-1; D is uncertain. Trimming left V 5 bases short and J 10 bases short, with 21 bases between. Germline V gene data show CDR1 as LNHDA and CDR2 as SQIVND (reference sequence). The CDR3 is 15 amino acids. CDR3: CASSPYSLWIVEQFF. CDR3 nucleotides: TGTGCCAGTAGTCCCTATTCCCTCTGGATCGTGGAGCAGTTCTTC. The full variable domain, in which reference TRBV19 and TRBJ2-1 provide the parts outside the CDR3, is DGGITQSPKYLFRKEGQNVTLSCEQNLNHDAMYWYRQDPGQGLRLIYYSQIVNDFQKGDIAEGYSVSREKKESFPLTVTSAQKNPTAFYLCASSPYSLWIVEQFFGPGTRLTVL.

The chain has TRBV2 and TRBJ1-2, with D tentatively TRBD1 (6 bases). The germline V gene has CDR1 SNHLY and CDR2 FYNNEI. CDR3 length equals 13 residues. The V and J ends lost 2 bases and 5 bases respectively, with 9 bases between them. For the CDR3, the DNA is TGTGCCAGCAGTGAACAGGGGAGGTATGGCTACACCTTC. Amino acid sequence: CASSEQGRYGYTF.

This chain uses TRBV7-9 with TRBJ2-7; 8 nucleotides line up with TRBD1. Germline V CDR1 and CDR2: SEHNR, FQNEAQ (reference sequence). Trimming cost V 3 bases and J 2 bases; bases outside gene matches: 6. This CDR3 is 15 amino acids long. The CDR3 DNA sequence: TGTGCCAGCAGCTTCCGGGACAGGTCGCCCTACGAGCAGTACTTC. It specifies CASSFRDRSPYEQYF.

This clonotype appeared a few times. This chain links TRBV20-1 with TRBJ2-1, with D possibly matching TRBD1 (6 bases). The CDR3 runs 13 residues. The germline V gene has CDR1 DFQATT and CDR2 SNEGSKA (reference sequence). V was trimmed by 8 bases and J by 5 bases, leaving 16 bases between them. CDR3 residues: CSPLGAGDNEQFF. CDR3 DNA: TGCAGTCCTCTGGGGGCTGGCGACAATGAGCAGTTCTTC.

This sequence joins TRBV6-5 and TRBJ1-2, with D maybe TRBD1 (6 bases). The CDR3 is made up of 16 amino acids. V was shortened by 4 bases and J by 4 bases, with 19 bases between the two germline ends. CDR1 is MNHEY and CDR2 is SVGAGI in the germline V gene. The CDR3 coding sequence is TGTGCCAGCAGTTCCACACATACTACAGGGTTCTATGGCTACACCTTC. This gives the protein CASSSTHTTGFYGYTF.

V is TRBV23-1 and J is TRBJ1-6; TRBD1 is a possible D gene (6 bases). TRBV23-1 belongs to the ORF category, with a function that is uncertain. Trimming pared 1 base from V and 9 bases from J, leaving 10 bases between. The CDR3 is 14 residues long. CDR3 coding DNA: TGCGCCAGCAGTCAATGGGGGGCAAGTTCACCCCTCCACTTT. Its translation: CASSQWGASSPLHF.

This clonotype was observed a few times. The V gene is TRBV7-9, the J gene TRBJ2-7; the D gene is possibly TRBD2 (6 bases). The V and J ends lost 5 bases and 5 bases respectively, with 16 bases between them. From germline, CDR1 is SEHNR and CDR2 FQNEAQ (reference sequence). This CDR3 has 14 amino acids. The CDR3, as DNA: TGTGCCAGCAGCGGGGGGTGGGCTTTACACGAGCAGTACTTC. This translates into CASSGGWALHEQYF.

The CDR3 region has the DNA TGTGCCAGCAGTGCGCAGACCAGCACAGATACGCAGTATTTT. Amino acids: CASSAQTSTDTQYF. The chain employs TRBV6-4 and TRBJ2-3; D is uncertain. CDR3 length: 14 residues. The V end was cut by 4 bases, the J end by 0 bases, with 8 bases between. Germline V gives CDR1 MRHNA, CDR2 SNTAGT.

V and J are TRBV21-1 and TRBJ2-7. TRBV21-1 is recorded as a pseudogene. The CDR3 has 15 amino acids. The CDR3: CASSKGHLGTYEQYF. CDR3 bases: TGTGCCAGCAGCAAAGGACATCTAGGAACCTACGAGCAGTACTTC.

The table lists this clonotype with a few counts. CDR3 nucleotide sequence: TGTGCCAGCAGCCGGACACGGCTGTATGGCTACACCTTC. It yields the protein CASSRTRLYGYTF. The gene calls are TRBV6-2 or TRBV6-3 and TRBJ1-2; TRBD1 might be the D (5 bases). The CDR3 consists of 13 residues. CDR1 is MNHEY and CDR2 is SVGEGT in the germline V gene. The V end lost 6 bases, the J end lost 5 bases, and 13 bases lay between the germline ends.